This T cell receptor beta chain was captured in a study of beta chain features in type 1 diabetes. Broader study findings: The influence of HLA type on TCRB rearrangement stayed undetermined. Insertions at VDJ junctions were less frequent in type 1 diabetes patients. These patients also deleted more nucleotides at the same junctions.

As every portion of the isolated RNA was reverse transcribed, the sequencing read expressed TCRB transcripts. Assay used: immunoSEQ multiplex PCR; TCRdb lists only in-frame clones, some missing. The table lists about 370,000 clones, about 14% of them singletons. Trimming left V 5 bases short and J 6 bases short, with 17 bases between. CDR3 length: 14 residues. Germline-derived CDR1 and CDR2 are GTSNPN and SVGIG (reference sequence). Details on this clone: Antigen specificity is unknown.

It was via CD45RO/CCR7/CD25/CD127/CD95/CD27 that CD4+ naive, central memory, regulatory and stem cell-like memory cells were sorted. V and J are TRBV30 and TRBJ1-5; TRBD1 is a possible D gene (5 bases). This TCR was recovered from a woman between 18 and 29 years old in good health. The sample was naive CD4+ T cells from blood. CDR3 nucleotides: TGTGCCTGGGCGGGGCGCACCGGGGGTCAGCCCCAGCATTTT. Translation gives CAWAGRTGGQPQHF.